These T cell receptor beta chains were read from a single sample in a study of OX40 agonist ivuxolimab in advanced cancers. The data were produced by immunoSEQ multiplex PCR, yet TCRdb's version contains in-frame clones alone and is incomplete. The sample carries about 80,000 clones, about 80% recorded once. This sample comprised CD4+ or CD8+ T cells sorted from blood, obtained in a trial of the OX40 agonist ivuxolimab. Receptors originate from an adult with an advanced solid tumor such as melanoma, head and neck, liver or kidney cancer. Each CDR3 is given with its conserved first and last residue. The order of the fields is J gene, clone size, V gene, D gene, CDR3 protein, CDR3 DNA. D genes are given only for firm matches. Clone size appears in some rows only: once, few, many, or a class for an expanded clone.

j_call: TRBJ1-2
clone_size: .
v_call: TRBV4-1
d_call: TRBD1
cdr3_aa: CASSHPRGRGREESNYGYTF
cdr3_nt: TGCGCCAGCAGCCATCCTCGGGGCAGGGGGCGCGAAGAATCTAACTATGGCTACACCTTC

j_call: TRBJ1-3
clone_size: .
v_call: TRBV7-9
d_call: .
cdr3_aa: CASSLRQGEGNTIYF
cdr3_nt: TGTGCCAGCAGCTTAAGGCAGGGAGAGGGAAACACCATATATTTT

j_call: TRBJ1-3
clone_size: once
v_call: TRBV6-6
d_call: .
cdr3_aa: CASRPALASGNTIYF
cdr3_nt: TGTGCCAGCAGACCGGCCCTAGCTAGTGGAAACACCATATATTTT

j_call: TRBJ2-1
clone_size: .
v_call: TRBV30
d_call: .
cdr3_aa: CAWINTYNEQFF
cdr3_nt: TGTGCCTGGATTAATACTTACAATGAGCAGTTCTTC

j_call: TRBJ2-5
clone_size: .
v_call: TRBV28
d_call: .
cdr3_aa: CASSLETQYF
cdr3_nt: TGTGCCAGCAGTTTGGAGACCCAGTACTTC

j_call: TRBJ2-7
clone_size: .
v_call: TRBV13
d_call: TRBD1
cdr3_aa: CASSHRTGGFYEQYF
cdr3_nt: TGTGCCAGCAGCCATAGGACAGGGGGCTTTTACGAGCAGTACTTC

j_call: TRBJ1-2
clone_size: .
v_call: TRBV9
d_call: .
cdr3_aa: CASSVVGGNYGYTF
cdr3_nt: TGTGCCAGCAGCGTAGTGGGGGGGAACTATGGCTACACCTTC

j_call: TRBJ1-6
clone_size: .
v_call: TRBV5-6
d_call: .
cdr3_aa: CASSIRRTVANSPLHF
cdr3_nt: TGTGCCAGCAGCATCCGTAGGACAGTCGCCAATTCACCCCTCCACTTT

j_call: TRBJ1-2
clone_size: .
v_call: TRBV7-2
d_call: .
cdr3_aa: CASSLGGWGGYTF
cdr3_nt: TGTGCCAGCAGCTTAGGGGGATGGGGCGGCTACACCTTC

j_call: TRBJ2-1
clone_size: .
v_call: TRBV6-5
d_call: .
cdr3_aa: CASSSQLGSHEQFF
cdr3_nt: TGTGCCAGCAGTTCCCAGCTAGGGTCCCATGAGCAGTTCTTC

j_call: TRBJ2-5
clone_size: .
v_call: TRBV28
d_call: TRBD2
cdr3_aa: CASSLPGTSWETQYF
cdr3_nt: TGTGCCAGCAGTTTACCCGGGACTAGTTGGGAGACCCAGTACTTC

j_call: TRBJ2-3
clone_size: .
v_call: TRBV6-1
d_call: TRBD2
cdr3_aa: CASSLLAGGTDTQYF
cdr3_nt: TGTGCCAGCAGCCTTCTAGCGGGGGGCACAGATACGCAGTATTTT

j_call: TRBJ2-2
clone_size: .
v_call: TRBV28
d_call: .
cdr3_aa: CASSAGFTGELFF
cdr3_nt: TGTGCCAGCAGCGCAGGGTTTACCGGGGAGCTGTTTTTT

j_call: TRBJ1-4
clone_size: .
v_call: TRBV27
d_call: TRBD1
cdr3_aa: CASSLQGVGGEKLFF
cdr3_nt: TGTGCCAGCAGTTTACAGGGGGTCGGAGGTGAAAAACTGTTTTTT

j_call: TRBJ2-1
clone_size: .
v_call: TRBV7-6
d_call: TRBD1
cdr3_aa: CASSPAGTGIGYNEQFF
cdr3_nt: TGTGCCAGCAGCCCAGCCGGGACAGGGATCGGGTACAATGAGCAGTTCTTC

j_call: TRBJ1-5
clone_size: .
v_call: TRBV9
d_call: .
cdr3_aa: CASSVDGAGQPQHF
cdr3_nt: TGTGCCAGCAGCGTAGATGGGGCTGGTCAGCCCCAGCATTTT